A selection of T cell receptor beta chains follows, all from one sample in a study of blood T cell repertoires in COVID-19. Clones were sequenced by immunoSEQ multiplex PCR, and TCRdb holds only the in-frame ones, with some missing. Among 200,000 to 250,000 clones listed, 70% to 90% were seen once. The sample comprised PBMCs or T cells enriched from blood (not recorded which). All receptors derive from a middle-aged woman with acute COVID-19. The CDR3 runs from the conserved cysteine through the conserved F or W. D genes are given only for firm matches. Rows give clone size only sometimes, using once, few, many, or a class for an expanded clone.

TRBV2	-	-	TRBJ1-1	CASSSTVPTEAFF	TGTGCCAGCAGCTCGACAGTCCCCACTGAAGCTTTCTTT
TRBV28	-	-	TRBJ1-1	CASSFSPYSGVGTEAFF	TGTGCCAGCAGTTTTTCCCCTTACTCAGGGGTAGGCACTGAAGCTTTCTTT
TRBV27	-	TRBD1	TRBJ1-2	CASRWTGGSYGYTF	TGTGCCAGCAGATGGACAGGGGGCTCTTATGGCTACACCTTC
TRBV9	-	-	TRBJ2-7	CASSVRSGSYEQYF	TGTGCCAGCAGCGTACGTAGCGGCTCCTACGAGCAGTACTTC
TRBV7-9	-	-	TRBJ1-3	CASSSPTVLSGNTIYF	TGTGCCAGCAGCTCCCCGACAGTTCTCTCTGGAAACACCATATATTTT
TRBV28	-	-	TRBJ1-2	CASSLQGSYGYTF	TGTGCCAGCAGTTTACAGGGCAGCTATGGCTACACCTTC
TRBV27	-	TRBD2	TRBJ2-7	CASSLGGRGGRATEQYF	TGTGCCAGCAGTTTGGGTGGCCGAGGCGGGAGGGCCACCGAGCAGTACTTC
TRBV30	-	-	TRBJ1-5	CAWSVEGVGLNQPQHF	TGTGCCTGGAGTGTAGAGGGCGTTGGCCTCAATCAGCCCCAGCATTTT
TRBV15	-	-	TRBJ2-1	CATSRTSYNEQFF	TGTGCCACCAGCAGGACTTCCTACAATGAGCAGTTCTTC
TRBV18	-	-	TRBJ2-7	CASSPTSPGEQYF	TGTGCCAGCTCACCAACCTCCCCCGGCGAGCAGTACTTC
TRBV4-1	-	TRBD2	TRBJ2-7	CASSPSGGNEQYF	TGCGCCAGCAGCCCTAGCGGGGGGAACGAGCAGTACTTC
TRBV7-2	-	TRBD2	TRBJ2-1	CASSLVGPSSGRSREQFF	TGTGCCAGCAGCTTAGTAGGCCCTAGTAGCGGGAGATCGCGGGAGCAGTTCTTC
TRBV6-1	few	-	TRBJ2-7	CASSTTNEQYF	TGTGCCAGCAGTACTACTAACGAGCAGTACTTC
TRBV18	-	TRBD1	TRBJ1-1	CASSGTGGTEAFF	TGTGCCAGCTCGGGGACAGGGGGTACTGAAGCTTTCTTT
TRBV4-1	-	TRBD2	TRBJ2-1	CASSFSGGLSSYNEQFF	TGCGCCAGCAGCTTTAGCGGGGGGCTAAGCTCCTACAATGAGCAGTTCTTC
TRBV28	-	-	TRBJ1-3	CASSLIASGNTIYF	TGTGCCAGCAGTTTAATAGCCTCTGGAAACACCATATATTTT
TRBV30	-	TRBD2	TRBJ2-1	CAWRTPNYRREGNEQFF	TGTGCCTGGAGGACCCCGAATTACCGGCGGGAGGGCAATGAGCAGTTCTTC
TRBV15	few	-	TRBJ1-1	CATARTANTEAFF	TGTGCCACCGCCCGCACAGCCAACACTGAAGCTTTCTTT
TRBV29-1	-	TRBD2	TRBJ2-4	CSALGGGIRNIQYF	TGCAGCGCGCTGGGGGGGGGAATTAGAAACATTCAGTACTTC
TRBV5-8	-	-	TRBJ1-5	CASSRRYADQPQHF	TGTGCCAGCAGCCGGCGATATGCGGATCAGCCCCAGCATTTT
TRBV4-2	-	-	TRBJ2-1	CASSQRQGNNEQFF	TGTGCCAGCAGCCAGCGTCAGGGGAACAATGAGCAGTTCTTC
TRBV6-1	-	TRBD1	TRBJ1-4	CASSEALLGSQGEKLFF	TGTGCCAGCAGTGAAGCCCTTCTCGGTTCACAGGGGGAAAAACTGTTTTTT
TRBV4-3	once	TRBD2	TRBJ2-5	CASSQDAGGLRRTQYF	TGCGCCAGCAGCCAAGATGCGGGAGGCCTTCGTAGGACCCAGTACTTC
TRBV27	-	-	TRBJ2-1	CASSFGGTGNEQFF	TGTGCCAGCAGTTTCGGTGGAACGGGTAATGAGCAGTTCTTC
TRBV9	-	TRBD1	TRBJ1-6	CASGQGAYNSPLHF	TGTGCCAGCGGACAGGGGGCTTATAATTCACCCCTCCACTTT
TRBV28	-	TRBD1	TRBJ1-5	CASSYSQGAPQNQPQHF	TGTGCCAGCAGTTACAGTCAGGGGGCTCCTCAAAATCAGCCCCAGCATTTT
TRBV7-3	-	TRBD2	TRBJ2-1	CASSSGTTREQFF	TGTGCCAGCAGTTCCGGGACTACAAGGGAGCAGTTCTTC
TRBV4-3	-	TRBD2	TRBJ2-2	CASSPDGLAGRGELFF	TGCGCCAGCAGCCCCGACGGACTAGCGGGCAGAGGGGAGCTGTTTTTT
TRBV28	-	-	TRBJ2-7	CASRLTGHNYEQYF	TGTGCCAGCAGGCTCACGGGACATAACTACGAGCAGTACTTC
TRBV11-1	-	TRBD2	TRBJ2-3	CASSKSTSGRENTQYF	TGTGCCAGCAGCAAGTCGACTAGCGGGAGGGAGAATACGCAGTATTTT
TRBV6-1	-	-	TRBJ2-2	CASSAETGPTYTGELFF	TGTGCCAGCAGTGCCGAGACAGGACCGACTTACACCGGGGAGCTGTTTTTT
TRBV7-8	-	TRBD1	TRBJ2-5	CASSLGTAMGETQYF	TGTGCCAGCAGCCTCGGGACAGCGATGGGAGAGACCCAGTACTTC
TRBV4-2	-	-	TRBJ1-2	CASSQPSGDYGYTF	TGTGCCAGCAGCCAACCCTCGGGGGACTATGGCTACACCTTC
TRBV14	-	-	TRBJ1-6	CASSHRQAAGSPLHF	TGTGCCAGCAGCCATCGGCAGGCAGCTGGGTCACCCCTCCACTTT
TRBV13	-	TRBD2	TRBJ2-3	CASSLVRGRADTQYF	TGTGCCAGCAGCTTAGTGCGTGGGAGGGCAGATACGCAGTATTTT
TRBV19	few	-	TRBJ1-4	CASSPDSFNEKLFF	TGTGCCAGTAGTCCAGACAGTTTTAATGAAAAACTGTTTTTT
TRBV30	-	TRBD2	TRBJ2-2	CAWRVLGGMELFF	TGTGCCTGGAGGGTCTTGGGAGGGATGGAGCTGTTTTTT
TRBV15	-	-	TRBJ2-7	CATSRDLDSNYEQYF	TGTGCCACCAGCAGAGATCTGGACAGCAACTACGAGCAGTACTTC
TRBV11-2	-	-	TRBJ1-6	CASSLDSDSPLHF	TGTGCCAGCAGCTTAGATAGCGATTCACCCCTCCACTTT
TRBV4-2	few	TRBD1	TRBJ1-2	CASSHPFDRGNGYTF	TGTGCCAGCAGCCACCCCTTTGACAGGGGGAATGGCTACACCTTC
TRBV10-3	-	-	TRBJ1-2	CAISGTVNYGYTF	TGTGCCATCAGTGGGACAGTTAACTATGGCTACACCTTC
TRBV15	-	TRBD1	TRBJ2-2	CATSRGPTGGSTGELFF	TGTGCCACCAGCAGAGGCCCGACAGGGGGCAGCACCGGGGAGCTGTTTTTT
TRBV27	-	TRBD1	TRBJ2-7	CASRYRGMGYEQYF	TGTGCCAGCAGGTACAGGGGGATGGGGTACGAGCAGTACTTC
TRBV7-2	once	TRBD2	TRBJ2-3	CASSKIAGGDTQYF	TGTGCCAGCAGTAAAATAGCGGGAGGAGATACGCAGTATTTT
TRBV12-1	-	-	TRBJ2-7	CASRKGRERYEQYF	TGTGCCAGCAGGAAGGGGCGGGAGCGGTACGAGCAGTACTTC
TRBV18	-	-	TRBJ2-4	CASSPPVPDSNVTKNIQYF	TGTGCCAGCTCACCTCCGGTCCCCGATTCGAACGTCACCAAAAACATTCAGTACTTC
TRBV29-1	-	-	TRBJ2-1	CSALVDRKNNEQFF	TGCAGCGCCCTAGTAGACAGGAAAAACAATGAGCAGTTCTTC
TRBV11-3	-	TRBD1	TRBJ2-1	CASSLSGTGTNNEQFF	TGTGCCAGCAGCTTGTCCGGGACAGGGACCAACAATGAGCAGTTCTTC
TRBV6-6	-	-	TRBJ1-2	CASSYDAAGGYTF	TGTGCCAGCAGTTACGATGCCGCGGGTGGCTACACCTTC
TRBV7-2	few	TRBD2	TRBJ2-1	CASSLQSRGLAGNNEQFF	TGTGCCAGCAGCCTACAATCCCGAGGACTAGCGGGAAACAATGAGCAGTTCTTC
TRBV5-1	-	-	TRBJ2-7	CASSLPGTTAYEQYF	TGCGCCAGCAGCTTGCCCGGGACAACAGCCTACGAGCAGTACTTC
TRBV5-1	-	-	TRBJ2-3	CASRNTAGGDTQYF	TGCGCCAGCCGGAACACGGCAGGTGGGGATACGCAGTATTTT
TRBV3-1/TRBV3-2	once	-	TRBJ1-2	CASSQQANYGYTF	TGTGCCAGCAGCCAACAGGCTAACTATGGCTACACCTTC
TRBV6-1	-	-	TRBJ2-7	CASSEWRDYEQYF	TGTGCCAGCAGTGAATGGAGGGACTACGAGCAGTACTTC
TRBV7-2	-	TRBD1	TRBJ2-7	CASSRMQGAYEQYF	TGTGCCAGCAGCCGGATGCAGGGGGCGTACGAGCAGTACTTC